The 25 T cell receptor beta chains presented below share a single source sample, sequenced in a study of early T cells in non-severe SARS-CoV-2 infection. TCRdb itself ran the 5' RACE reads through MiXCR, one entry per CDR3 protein. The sample records about 27,000 distinct CDR3 sequences, approximately 5.4% being singletons. What was sequenced was whole blood. These receptors originate from an adult who was a healthcare worker with PCR-confirmed SARS-CoV-2 infection or an uninfected control (not recorded which).

The sample holds many counts of this clonotype. The chain has TRBV5-1 and TRBJ2-1; tentatively, D is TRBD2 (5 bases). The CDR3 contains 14 residues. Trimming removed 1 base from V and 8 bases from J, with 13 bases in between. Germline V gene lookup returns CDR1 SGHRS and CDR2 YFSETQ. CDR3 sequence: CASSLSLAMDEQFF. For the CDR3, the DNA is TGCGCCAGCAGCTTGAGTCTAGCAATGGATGAGCAGTTCTTC.

The chain uses TRBV7-9 and TRBJ1-4, with 7 bases fitting TRBD1. The CDR3 sequence is 18 residues long. V lost 5 bases to trimming and J lost 3 bases; unmatched junction nucleotides: 15. Germline CDR1 and CDR2: SEHNR and FQNEAQ (reference sequence). This CDR3 is CASSPTGSGQVANEKLFF. The CDR3 DNA sequence: TGTGCCAGCAGCCCGACAGGGAGTGGGCAGGTGGCTAATGAAAAACTGTTTTTT. Full variable domain (outside the CDR3, taken from reference TRBV7-9 and TRBJ1-4): DTGVSQNPRHKITKRGQNVTFRCDPISEHNRLYWYRQTLGQGPEFLTYFQNEAQLEKSRLLSDRFSAERPKGSFSTLEIQRTEQGDSAMYLCASSPTGSGQVANEKLFFGSGTQLSVL.

In its sample, this clonotype was seen a few times. J is TRBJ2-1 and V is TRBV11-3, with TRBD1 identical over 7 bases. V was clipped by 5 bases and J by 0 bases; unmatched bases: 7. In germline, CDR1 is SGHNT, CDR2 YENEEA. This CDR3 has 16 residues. The CDR3 is CASSPFGTASYNEQFF. The CDR3 DNA reads as TGTGCCAGCAGCCCGTTCGGGACAGCCTCCTACAATGAGCAGTTCTTC.

The chain recombines TRBV28 with TRBJ2-5; D gene unclear. From germline, CDR1 is MDHEN and CDR2 SYDVKM. The CDR3 spans 15 residues. With 8 bases removed from V and 3 bases from J, the gap between germline ends came to 19 bases. CDR3 sequence: CASSAPRIEEETQYF. DNA of the CDR3: TGTGCCAGCTCCGCCCCTAGGATTGAGGAAGAGACCCAGTACTTC.

This clonotype was counted at least ten times. The chain has TRBV20-1 and TRBJ1-6; possibly TRBD1 for D (6 bases). This CDR3 spans 14 amino acids. The germline V gene has CDR1 DFQATT and CDR2 SNEGSKA (reference sequence). Trimming left V 1 base short and J 7 bases short, with 11 bases between. Written as DNA, the CDR3 is TGCAGTGCTAGAGTAACAGGGAGGAATTCACCCCTCCACTTT. Its translation: CSARVTGRNSPLHF.

This clonotype has ten or more counts. This chain joins TRBV19 and TRBJ1-5; TRBD1 matches 8 bases. CDR1 is LNHDA, CDR2 SQIVND, per germline (reference sequence). Losses at the gene ends were 3 bases for V and 3 bases for J; bases not matched to a gene: 13. The CDR3 spans 18 residues. This chain's CDR3 is CASSILLGAGGDNQPQHF. For the CDR3, the DNA is TGTGCCAGTAGTATCCTCCTTGGGGCAGGGGGCGACAATCAGCCCCAGCATTTT.

This clonotype has a count of ten or more. The CDR3 here is CASSLGQNDGYTF. CDR3 bases: TGTGCCAGCAGTTTAGGACAGAATGATGGCTACACCTTC. The V gene is TRBV28, the J gene TRBJ1-2; a weak D match, TRBD1 (6 bases). This CDR3 spans 13 amino acids. V dropped 2 bases and J dropped 6 bases, with 10 bases sitting between them. Germline CDR1 reads MDHEN; CDR2 reads SYDVKM.

About this clonotype itself: A much larger clone differs from this one at a single base, so this may be a read error. The V gene is TRBV15, the J gene TRBJ2-3; 9 nucleotides match TRBD2. Looked up from germline, CDR1 is LNHNV and CDR2 is YYDKDF (reference sequence). V lost 5 bases, J lost 2 bases, and 11 bases stayed unmatched. This CDR3 is 17 amino acids long. CDR3 region: CATSRTMVAGDTDTQYF. CDR3 nucleotide sequence: TGTGCCACCAGCCGTACGATGGTAGCGGGAGACACAGATACGCAGTATTTT.

The sample holds many counts of this clonotype. J is TRBJ2-3 and V is TRBV7-2; TRBD2 agrees at 12 bases. The ends lost 3 bases at V and 2 bases at J; junction bases unmatched: 12. CDR1 SGHTA and CDR2 FQGNSA come from the germline V gene. The CDR3 extends over 19 amino acids. This CDR3 reads CASSFSASGRADLTDTQYF. In DNA, the CDR3 is TGTGCCAGCAGCTTTTCCGCTAGCGGGAGGGCCGACCTCACAGATACGCAGTATTTT. Complete variable domain (other parts from reference TRBV7-2 and TRBJ2-3): GAGVSQSPSNKVTEKGKDVELRCDPISGHTALYWYRQSLGQGLEFLIYFQGNSAPDKSGLPSDRFSAERTGGSVSTLTIQRTQQEDSAVYLCASSFSASGRADLTDTQYFGPGTRLTVL.

This clonotype is labeled medium-sized. The rearrangement links TRBV28 to TRBJ2-1, with 8 positions matching TRBD2. CDR1 is MDHEN, CDR2 SYDVKM, per germline. Germline trimming cut 7 bases from V and 7 bases from J; bases unmatched to any gene: 3. The CDR3 consists of 12 residues. The CDR3 DNA sequence: TGTGCCAGCATCGGGAGGGTTAATGAGCAGTTCTTC. Residues: CASIGRVNEQFF.

This clonotype was counted between two and nine times. The chain uses TRBV11-2 and TRBJ2-7, with TRBD1 matching over 11 bases. The V gene's germline CDR1 is SGHAT and CDR2 FQNNGV. Trimming took 8 bases from V and 6 from J; bases not matched to a gene: 9. This CDR3 contains 14 residues. CDR3 loop: CASSPGQGVREQYF. The CDR3 DNA reads TGTGCCAGCTCCCCGGGACAGGGGGTACGCGAGCAGTACTTC.

This clonotype was recorded at least ten times. The chain recombines TRBV18 with TRBJ2-7, with 9 bases fitting TRBD2. V was pared by 5 bases and J by 6 bases, with 8 bases of the junction left unmatched. The germline V gene has CDR1 KGHSH and CDR2 LQKENI. This CDR3 has 14 amino acids. CDR3 sequence reads: CASSTAGGPSEQYF. In nucleotides, the CDR3 is TGTGCCAGCTCAACAGCGGGGGGCCCCTCCGAGCAGTACTTC.

This clonotype has ten or more counts. The chain employs TRBV2 and TRBJ2-4; D ambiguous. The germline V gene encodes CDR1 SNHLY and CDR2 FYNNEI. This CDR3 is built from 13 residues. The V gene lost 3 bases and the J gene lost 0 bases, with 3 bases spanning the gap. The DNA for the CDR3 is TGTGCCAGCAGTGACATAGCCAAAAACATTCAGTACTTC. Residues: CASSDIAKNIQYF.

Here the CDR3 DNA reads TGCAGCGTTGAAGATCGAGGTTATTACACTGAAGCTTTCTTT. Its protein is CSVEDRGYYTEAFF. The rearrangement links TRBV29-1 to TRBJ1-1, with D unresolved. The CDR3 sequence is 14 residues long. Germline V gene sequence: CDR1 SQVTM, CDR2 ANQGSEA. The ends were cut back, 0 bases at V and 3 bases at J, with 11 bases in the middle.

This clonotype has more than one count but fewer than ten. This rearrangement joins TRBV6-2 or TRBV6-3 to TRBJ1-5, with D perhaps matching TRBD1 (5 bases). V lost 2 bases and J lost 4, with 9 bases in between. This CDR3 region has 14 residues. CDR1 and CDR2 from the germline V gene are MNHEY and SVGEGT. CDR3: CASSYGAGNQPQHF. The CDR3 DNA is TGTGCCAGCAGTTACGGGGCAGGTAATCAGCCCCAGCATTTT.

This clonotype has ten or more counts. The V and J genes are TRBV7-2 and TRBJ2-1; D call uncertain. Germline assignment: CDR1 SGHTA and CDR2 FQGNSA. The CDR3 sequence is 13 residues long. V gave up 2 bases and J gave up 8 bases, with 10 bases separating them. As DNA, the CDR3 is TGTGCCAGCAGCTTACGAATTGGGGATGAGCAGTTCTTC. Its protein is CASSLRIGDEQFF.

The V gene is TRBV27, the J gene TRBJ2-3; D not certain. Germline-derived CDR1 and CDR2 are MNHEY and SMNVEV (reference sequence). The CDR3 spans 12 residues. With 7 bases removed from V and 3 bases from J, the gap between germline ends came to 8 bases. The CDR3 loop is CASTADTDTQYF. The CDR3 DNA sequence: TGTGCCAGCACCGCCGATACAGATACGCAGTATTTT.

This clonotype was recorded at least ten times. The chain links TRBV28 to TRBJ2-1; D may be TRBD2 (5 bases). V was trimmed by 5 bases and J by 6 bases, leaving 23 bases between them. Germline V lookup: CDR1 MDHEN, CDR2 SYDVKM. The length of the CDR3 is 17 residues. The DNA of the CDR3 is TGTGCCAGCAGTCCAGCCCCAGCTAGTGGGAGATCCAATGAGCAGTTCTTC. Its protein is CASSPAPASGRSNEQFF.

V and J are TRBV20-1 and TRBJ2-7, with 7 bases fitting TRBD2. The V gene's germline CDR1 is DFQATT and CDR2 SNEGSKA (reference sequence). The CDR3 sequence is 12 residues long. In nucleotides, the CDR3 is TGCAGCGGCGGGCGGGGGACCTACGAGCAGTACTTC. Amino acids: CSGGRGTYEQYF.

This clonotype was seen a few times. The rearrangement joins TRBV29-1 to TRBJ2-3; D not certain. Trimming cost V 1 base and J 4 bases, with 3 bases left between them. The germline V gene has CDR1 SQVTM and CDR2 ANQGSEA. CDR3 length: 11 amino acids. The CDR3 loop reads CSVEVADTQYF. DNA of the CDR3: TGCAGCGTTGAAGTCGCAGATACGCAGTATTTT.

Only a few counts were recorded for this clonotype. The rearrangement links TRBV27 to TRBJ1-1; TRBD1 might be the D (5 bases). The CDR3 is 15 amino acids. The germline V gene has CDR1 MNHEY and CDR2 SMNVEV (reference sequence). Between the trimmed V and J ends, which lost 3 bases and 2 bases, there was a span of 13 bases. This chain's CDR3 is CASSFTPGLNTEAFF. CDR3 DNA: TGTGCCAGCAGTTTCACGCCAGGGCTAAACACTGAAGCTTTCTTT.

There are many counts of this clonotype. V gene TRBV29-1 combines with J gene TRBJ1-2; no clear D. With 8 bases removed from V and 5 bases from J, the gap between germline ends came to 15 bases. The CDR3 sequence is 12 residues long. The germline gives CDR1 SQVTM, CDR2 ANQGSEA. The CDR3 nucleotides read TGCAGCAACTCCAAGGCACCGTATGGCTACACCTTC. Its protein is CSNSKAPYGYTF. Filled out from reference TRBV29-1 and TRBJ1-2, the complete variable domain reads SAVISQKPSRDICQRGTSLTIQCQVDSQVTMMFWYRQQPGQSLTLIATANQGSEATYESGFVIDKFPISRPNLTFSTLTVSNMSPEDSSIYLCSNSKAPYGYTFGSGTRLTVV.

The chain is built from TRBV25-1 and TRBJ2-3; tentative D call: TRBD1 (6 bases). Between the trimmed V and J ends, which lost 9 bases and 6 bases, there was a span of 19 bases. Germline V gene lookup returns CDR1 MGHDK and CDR2 SYGVNS. The CDR3 contains 14 residues. Here the CDR3 DNA reads TGTGCCAGAGATCAGGGGAAACAAGGGGATACGCAGTATTTT. Translated: CARDQGKQGDTQYF.

This clonotype was seen a few times. The chain uses TRBV18 and TRBJ1-2; D unresolved. This CDR3 spans 13 amino acids. From germline, CDR1 is KGHSH and CDR2 LQKENI. Trimming cost V 3 bases and J 8 bases, with 13 bases left between them. For the CDR3, the DNA is TGTGCCAGCTCACCCCAAGGGTCCCGAGGCTACACCTTC. Its protein is CASSPQGSRGYTF.

This clonotype has a count of ten or more. The J gene is TRBJ2-6, the V gene TRBV6-4, with D uncertain. In germline, CDR1 is MRHNA, CDR2 SNTAGT. The V and J ends lost 3 bases and 0 bases respectively, with 3 bases between them. This CDR3 is built from 14 residues. This CDR3 is CASSESSGANVLTF. The CDR3 DNA sequence: TGTGCCAGCAGTGAGAGCTCTGGGGCCAACGTCCTGACTTTC.